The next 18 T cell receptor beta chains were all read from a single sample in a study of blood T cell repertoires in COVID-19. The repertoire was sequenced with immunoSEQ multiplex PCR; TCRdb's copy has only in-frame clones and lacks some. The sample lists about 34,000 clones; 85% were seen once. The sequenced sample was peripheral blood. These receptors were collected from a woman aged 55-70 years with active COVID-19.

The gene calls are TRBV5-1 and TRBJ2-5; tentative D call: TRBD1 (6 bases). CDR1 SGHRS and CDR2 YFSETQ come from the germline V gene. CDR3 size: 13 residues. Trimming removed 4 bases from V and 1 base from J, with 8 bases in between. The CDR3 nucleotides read TGCGCCAGCAGCGGACAGCTCCAAGAGACCCAGTACTTC. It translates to CASSGQLQETQYF.

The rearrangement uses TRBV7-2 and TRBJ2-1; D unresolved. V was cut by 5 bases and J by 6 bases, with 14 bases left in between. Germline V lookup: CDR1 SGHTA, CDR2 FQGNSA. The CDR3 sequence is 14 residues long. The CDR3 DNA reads TGTGCCAGCAGCCCAAGTACCGCTAGCAATGAGCAGTTCTTC. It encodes CASSPSTASNEQFF.

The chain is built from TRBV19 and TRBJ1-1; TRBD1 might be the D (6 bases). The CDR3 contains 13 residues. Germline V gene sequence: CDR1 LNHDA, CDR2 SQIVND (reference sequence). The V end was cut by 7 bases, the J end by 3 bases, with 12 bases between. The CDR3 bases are TGTGCCAGTAACACAGGGTTCGACACTGAAGCTTTCTTT. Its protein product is CASNTGFDTEAFF.

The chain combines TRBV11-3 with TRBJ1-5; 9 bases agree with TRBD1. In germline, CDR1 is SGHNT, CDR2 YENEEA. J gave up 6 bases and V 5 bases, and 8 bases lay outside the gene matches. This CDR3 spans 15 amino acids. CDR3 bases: TGTGCCAGCAGCCCCCGGGACAGGGTTGGTCAGCCCCAGCATTTT. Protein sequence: CASSPRDRVGQPQHF.

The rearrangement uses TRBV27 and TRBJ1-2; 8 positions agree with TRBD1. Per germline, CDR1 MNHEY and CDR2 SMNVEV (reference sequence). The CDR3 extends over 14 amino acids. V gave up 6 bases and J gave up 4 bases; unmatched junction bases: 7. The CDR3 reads CASSPDRGRYGYTF. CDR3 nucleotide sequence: TGTGCCAGCAGCCCTGACAGGGGTCGCTATGGCTACACCTTC.

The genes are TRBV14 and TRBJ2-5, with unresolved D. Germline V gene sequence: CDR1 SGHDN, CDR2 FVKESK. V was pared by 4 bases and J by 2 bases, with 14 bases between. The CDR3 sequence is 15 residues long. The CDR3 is CASSPHNNHQETQYF. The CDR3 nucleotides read TGTGCCAGCAGCCCCCATAACAACCATCAAGAGACCCAGTACTTC.

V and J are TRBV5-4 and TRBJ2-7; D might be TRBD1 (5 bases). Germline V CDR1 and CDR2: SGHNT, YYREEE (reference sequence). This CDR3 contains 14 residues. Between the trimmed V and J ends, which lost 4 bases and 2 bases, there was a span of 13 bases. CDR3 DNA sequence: TGTGCCAGCAGCGGAGCAGGGCCGACCTACGAGCAGTACTTC. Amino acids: CASSGAGPTYEQYF.

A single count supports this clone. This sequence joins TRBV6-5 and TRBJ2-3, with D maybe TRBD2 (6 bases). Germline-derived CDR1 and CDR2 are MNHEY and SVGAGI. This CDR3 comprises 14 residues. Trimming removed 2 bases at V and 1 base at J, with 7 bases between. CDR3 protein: CASSYKRGTDTQYF. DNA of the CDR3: TGTGCCAGCAGTTACAAGCGGGGCACAGATACGCAGTATTTT.

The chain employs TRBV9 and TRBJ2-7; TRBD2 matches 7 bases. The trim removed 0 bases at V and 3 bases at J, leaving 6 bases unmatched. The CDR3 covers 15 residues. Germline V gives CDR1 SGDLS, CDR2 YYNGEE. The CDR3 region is CASSVGSGGNYEQYF. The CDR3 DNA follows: TGTGCCAGCAGCGTAGGGTCGGGAGGCAACTACGAGCAGTACTTC.

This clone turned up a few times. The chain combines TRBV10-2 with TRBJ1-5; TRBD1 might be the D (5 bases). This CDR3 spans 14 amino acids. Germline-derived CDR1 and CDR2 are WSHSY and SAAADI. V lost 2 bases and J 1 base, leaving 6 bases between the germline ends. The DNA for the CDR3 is TGCGCCAGCAGTGAGAGACAGAGCAATCAGCCCCAGCATTTT. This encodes CASSERQSNQPQHF.

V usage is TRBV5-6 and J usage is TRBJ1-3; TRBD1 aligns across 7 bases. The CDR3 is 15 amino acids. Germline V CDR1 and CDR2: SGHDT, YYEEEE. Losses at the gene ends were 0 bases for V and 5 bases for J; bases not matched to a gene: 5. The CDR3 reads CASSLAGQDRNTIYF. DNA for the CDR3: TGTGCCAGCAGCTTGGCCGGACAGGACCGAAACACCATATATTTT.

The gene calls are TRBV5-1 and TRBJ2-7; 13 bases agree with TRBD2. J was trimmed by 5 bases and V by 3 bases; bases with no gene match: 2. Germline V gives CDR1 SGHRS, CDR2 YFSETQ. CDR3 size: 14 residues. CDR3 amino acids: CASSWTSGGHEQYF. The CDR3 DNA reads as TGCGCCAGCAGCTGGACTAGCGGGGGCCACGAGCAGTACTTC.

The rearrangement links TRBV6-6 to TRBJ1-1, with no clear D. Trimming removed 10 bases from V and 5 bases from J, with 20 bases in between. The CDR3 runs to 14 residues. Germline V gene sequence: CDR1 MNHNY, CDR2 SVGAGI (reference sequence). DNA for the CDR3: TGTGCCACCCTGGGGTTGGGAGGGAAGACTGAAGCTTTCTTT. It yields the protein CATLGLGGKTEAFF.

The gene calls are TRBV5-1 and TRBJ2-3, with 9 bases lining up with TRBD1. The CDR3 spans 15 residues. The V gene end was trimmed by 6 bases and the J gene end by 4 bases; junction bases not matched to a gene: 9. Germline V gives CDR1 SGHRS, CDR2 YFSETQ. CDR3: CASKQNRGLADTQYF. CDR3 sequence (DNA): TGCGCCAGCAAACAGAACAGGGGGCTGGCAGATACGCAGTATTTT.

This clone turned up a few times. The CDR3 loop reads CASSLLAGGVYEQYF. CDR3 coding DNA: TGCGCCAGCAGCTTATTAGCGGGTGGAGTCTACGAGCAGTACTTC. This chain joins TRBV4-1 and TRBJ2-7, with TRBD2 identical over 7 bases. V shed 5 bases and J 3 bases; nucleotides not matched to a gene: 10. Germline V gene data show CDR1 as MGHRA and CDR2 as YSYEKL. The CDR3 spans 15 residues.

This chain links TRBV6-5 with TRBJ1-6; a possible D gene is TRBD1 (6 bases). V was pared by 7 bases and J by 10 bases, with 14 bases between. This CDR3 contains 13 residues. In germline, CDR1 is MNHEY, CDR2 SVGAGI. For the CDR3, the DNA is TGTGCCAGCACCCTAATTCAGGGGTCACCCCTCCACTTT. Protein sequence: CASTLIQGSPLHF.

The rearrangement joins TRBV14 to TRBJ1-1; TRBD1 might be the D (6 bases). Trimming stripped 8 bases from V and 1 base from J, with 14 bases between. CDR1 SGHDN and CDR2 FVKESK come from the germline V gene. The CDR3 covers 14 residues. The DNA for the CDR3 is TGTGCCAGCGGACCAGGGGCGCCGAACACTGAAGCTTTCTTT. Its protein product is CASGPGAPNTEAFF.

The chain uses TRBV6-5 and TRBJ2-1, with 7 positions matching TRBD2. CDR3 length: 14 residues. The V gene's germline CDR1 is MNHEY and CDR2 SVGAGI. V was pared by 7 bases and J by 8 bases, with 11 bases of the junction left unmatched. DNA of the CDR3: TGTGCCAGCATGAGTGGGGGGGGTGTCTATGAGCAGTTCTTC. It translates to CASMSGGGVYEQFF.